The rows below give T cell receptor beta chains drawn from one sample of a study of shared clonotypes between healthy human individuals. Clones were read by immunoSEQ multiplex PCR, and TCRdb kept only the in-frame ones, dropping some. The sample lists around 100,000 clones, roughly two thirds seen once, with about 42% in the top ten. Sequencing used memory CD8+ T cells sorted from blood. Receptors were obtained from a man aged 25 to 40 in good health. Each CDR3 is given with its conserved first and last residue.

11 | TRBJ1-2 | TRBV28 | CASNRRGGYTF
14 | TRBJ2-1 | TRBV19 | CASRPLAGGTEQFF
16 | TRBJ2-3 | TRBV6-4 | CASSDSAGGPRDTQYF
15 | TRBJ2-5 | TRBV29-1 | CSVVGVDRGQETQYF
17 | TRBJ2-2 | TRBV4-3 | CASSQRGTGDSSGELFF
15 | TRBJ1-5 | TRBV19 | CASKGTGDSNQPQHF
14 | TRBJ2-7 | TRBV2 | CASNPGLESYEQYF
14 | TRBJ2-2 | TRBV27 | CASSSDGNTGELFF
17 | TRBJ2-7 | TRBV5-1 | CASSSAPPGQGIYEQYF
12 | TRBJ2-7 | TRBV19 | CARGLSLREQYF
11 | TRBJ2-1 | TRBV29-1 | CSGSGLDEQFF
13 | TRBJ2-2 | TRBV28 | CASSKLRWGELFF
14 | TRBJ2-7 | TRBV9 | CASSPQGVPYEQYF
16 | TRBJ1-1 | TRBV4-1 | CASSARGDLPNTEAFF
15 | TRBJ2-3 | TRBV5-6 | CASSLRTSGRGTQYF
17 | TRBJ1-5 | TRBV25-1 | CASSDTGTGSSNQPQHF
16 | TRBJ2-1 | TRBV6-5 | CASSYQADSSYNEQFF
16 | TRBJ2-5 | TRBV5-4 | CASSLDASGRSETQYF
19 | TRBJ1-4 | TRBV12-2 | CASRLDSDRGRATNEKLFF
13 | TRBJ2-1 | TRBV6-1 | CASSRALANEQFF
14 | TRBJ2-7 | TRBV2 | CASEPGSESYEQYF
20 | TRBJ2-5 | TRBV7-3 | CASSSSERLAGVGPQETQYF
13 | TRBJ1-1 | TRBV5-1 | CASSLELNTEAFF
17 | TRBJ2-1 | TRBV7-8 | CASSFSQRRRQGDEQFF
15 | TRBJ2-3 | TRBV7-2 | CASSLVRGTSHTQYF
15 | TRBJ2-1 | TRBV15 | CATSPSGRRVNEQFF